Each of the 25 T cell receptor beta chains below was sequenced from the same sample in a study of CD8 T cells in ankylosing spondylitis. TCRdb reanalysed the 5' RACE reads using MiXCR and keeps one entry per CDR3 protein. The sample records about 160,000 distinct CDR3 sequences, approximately 16% being singletons. Specimen: blood, either unsorted or a sorted T cell fraction (not recorded which). The receptor set was obtained from a male donor with ankylosing spondylitis or in good health (not recorded which).

The rearrangement uses TRBV5-1 and TRBJ2-1, with a weak D call TRBD1 (5 bases). The CDR3 totals 16 residues. The germline gives CDR1 SGHRS, CDR2 YFSETQ. V was trimmed by 8 bases and J by 2 bases, leaving 20 bases between them. CDR3 coding DNA: TGCGCCAGTCACCTCCAGGGAAATGGGCCCTACAATGAGCAGTTCTTC. This encodes CASHLQGNGPYNEQFF.

The rearrangement uses TRBV7-9 and TRBJ1-2; weak D call: TRBD1 (6 bases). The CDR3 runs 15 residues. Germline V gene lookup returns CDR1 SEHNR and CDR2 FQNEAQ (reference sequence). V was clipped by 1 base and J by 6 bases, with 15 bases between them. The chain's CDR3 is CASSLEAGALHGYTF. Written as DNA, the CDR3 is TGTGCCAGCAGCTTAGAGGCAGGGGCTTTGCATGGCTACACCTTC.

This chain joins TRBV18 and TRBJ2-1, with 7 bases fitting TRBD1. The CDR3 runs to 17 residues. J lost 8 bases, V lost 3 bases, and 16 bases had no gene match. Germline V gives CDR1 KGHSH, CDR2 LQKENI. The CDR3 spells CASSPQDRFGTLDEQFF. The DNA of the CDR3 is TGTGCCAGCTCACCGCAGGACAGGTTTGGGACCCTTGATGAGCAGTTCTTC.

This rearrangement joins TRBV9 to TRBJ1-6, with 11 bases aligning to TRBD1. Germline-derived CDR1 and CDR2 are SGDLS and YYNGEE. The CDR3 runs to 14 residues. After removal of 2 bases from V and 13 bases from J, the junction contained 5 bases not matched to a gene. In DNA, the CDR3 is TGTGCCAGCAGCGTCCCGGGACAGGGGGGTCCCCTCCACTTT. The encoded protein is CASSVPGQGGPLHF.

The DNA of the CDR3 is TGTGCCATCACCGGGACAGGCCCGAGCGAGCAGTACTTC. Protein sequence: CAITGTGPSEQYF. The rearrangement links TRBV10-3 to TRBJ2-7; TRBD1 matches 8 bases. The CDR3 loop spans 13 amino acids. Germline CDR1 ENHRY, CDR2 SYGVKD. The V gene end was trimmed by 7 bases and the J gene end by 6 bases; junction bases not matched to a gene: 8.

This clonotype was detected only a few times. The CDR3 is CASSEVAVRLSTDTQYF. Written as DNA, the CDR3 is TGTGCCAGCAGTGAAGTCGCCGTCCGTCTTAGCACAGATACGCAGTATTTT. This rearrangement joins TRBV6-1 to TRBJ2-3; unclear D gene. CDR1 is MNHNS and CDR2 is SASEGT in the germline V gene. This CDR3 region has 17 residues. Deletions cut 1 base from V and 0 bases from J, with 14 bases between.

There are a few counts of this clonotype. This rearrangement joins TRBV28 to TRBJ2-2; 9 nucleotides align to TRBD1. V was pared by 4 bases and J by 6 bases, with 3 bases of the junction left unmatched. Germline V lookup: CDR1 MDHEN, CDR2 SYDVKM. This CDR3 is built from 14 residues. CDR3 DNA sequence: TGTGCCAGCAGTTCCGGGACAGGGTCCGGGGAGCTGTTTTTT. It is translated as CASSSGTGSGELFF.

This clonotype came up a few times. The chain recombines TRBV7-2 with TRBJ2-1, with 10 bases lining up with TRBD1. The J segment lost 6 bases and the V segment lost 5 bases, leaving 7 bases of the junction unmatched. This CDR3 is built from 15 residues. Germline assignment: CDR1 SGHTA and CDR2 FQGNSA. The CDR3 nucleotides read TGTGCCAGCAGCGGTCCCGGGACAGGGGCCAATGAGCAGTTCTTC. The encoded protein is CASSGPGTGANEQFF.

The chain employs TRBV27 and TRBJ1-6, with TRBD1 identical over 8 bases. The CDR3 is 15 amino acids. Germline V gene sequence: CDR1 MNHEY, CDR2 SMNVEV (reference sequence). V shed 6 bases, J shed 7 bases, and the junction held 8 bases outside the gene matches. CDR3 bases: TGTGCCAGCAGCGCCGGGACAGGCAGGAATTCACCCCTCCACTTT. Translation gives CASSAGTGRNSPLHF.

This clonotype appeared a few times. The chain links TRBV10-3 to TRBJ2-1; D gene unclear. The length of the CDR3 is 11 residues. Germline CDR1 reads ENHRY; CDR2 reads SYGVKD. The V end lost 6 bases, the J end lost 7 bases, and 7 bases lay between the germline ends. The chain's CDR3 is CAIRGMNEQFF. The CDR3 region has the DNA TGTGCCATCAGAGGAATGAATGAGCAGTTCTTC.

This clonotype occurred many times. The chain couples TRBV5-5 to TRBJ2-2; D gene uncertain. Germline loops: CDR1 SGHKS, CDR2 YYEKEE (reference sequence). Between the trimmed V and J ends, which lost 4 bases and 6 bases, there was a span of 10 bases. The CDR3 is 13 residues long. For the CDR3, the DNA is TGTGCCAGCAGCCCATCAACCTCCGGGGAGCTGTTTTTT. Protein: CASSPSTSGELFF.

There are a few counts of this clonotype. V and J are TRBV25-1 and TRBJ2-6; D is uncertain. V was cut by 1 base and J by 2 bases, with 0 bases left in between. CDR3 length: 13 residues. Germline V CDR1 and CDR2: MGHDK, SYGVNS. CDR3 sequence: CASSESGANVLTF. CDR3 nucleotides: TGTGCCAGCAGTGAATCTGGGGCCAACGTCCTGACTTTC.

This clonotype appeared a single time. The V and J genes are TRBV11-2 and TRBJ2-5, with D possibly called TRBD1 or TRBD2 (5 bases each). Germline lookup yields CDR1 SGHAT and CDR2 FQNNGV. The V and J ends lost 1 base and 4 bases respectively, with 10 bases between them. CDR3 length: 14 residues. The CDR3 spells CASSLARGPETQYF. Here the CDR3 DNA reads TGTGCCAGCAGCTTAGCTCGGGGCCCAGAGACCCAGTACTTC.

This clonotype was recorded only once. The chain links TRBV6-1 to TRBJ1-6; 9 bases are a match to TRBD1. CDR1 MNHNS and CDR2 SASEGT come from the germline V gene. Trimming took 6 bases from V and 7 from J; bases not matched to a gene: 7. This CDR3 contains 15 residues. CDR3 DNA sequence: TGTGCCAGCAGGAAACGGACAGGGGCCAATTCACCCCTCCACTTT. It translates to CASRKRTGANSPLHF.

The V gene is TRBV6-5, the J gene TRBJ2-6; no firm D call. Germline V gives CDR1 MNHEY, CDR2 SVGAGI. V was pared by 6 bases and J by 0 bases, with 21 bases between. The CDR3 runs to 19 residues. CDR3 in DNA: TGTGCCAGCAGACGAGCTTTGGACGGAGAGACCTCTGGGGCCAACGTCCTGACTTTC. Translated: CASRRALDGETSGANVLTF.

The chain links TRBV27 to TRBJ2-7; 7 bases fit TRBD1. This CDR3 spans 14 amino acids. The J segment lost 6 bases and the V segment lost 5 bases, leaving 10 bases of the junction unmatched. Per the germline V gene, CDR1 is MNHEY and CDR2 is SMNVEV (reference sequence). The CDR3: CASSNNRGRGEQYF. The CDR3 DNA is TGTGCCAGCAGTAACAACAGGGGAAGGGGCGAGCAGTACTTC.

The chain couples TRBV3-1 to TRBJ2-1, with D possibly matching TRBD1 (5 bases). The V gene lost 6 bases and the J gene lost 2 bases, with 14 bases spanning the gap. The CDR3 has 15 residues. CDR1 and CDR2 from the germline V gene are LGHDT and YNNKEL (reference sequence). This CDR3 is CASSLRQHTYNEQFF. In nucleotides, the CDR3 is TGTGCCAGCAGTCTGAGACAGCACACCTACAATGAGCAGTTCTTC.

Ten or more counts support this clonotype. The V gene is TRBV2, the J gene TRBJ2-1, with 8 positions matching TRBD2. The CDR3 length is 17 residues. Losses at the gene ends were 4 bases for V and 0 bases for J; bases not matched to a gene: 8. Germline CDR1 SNHLY, CDR2 FYNNEI. CDR3 sequence reads: CASSGGVSGISYNEQFF. In nucleotides, the CDR3 is TGTGCCAGCAGTGGCGGGGTTAGCGGGATCTCCTACAATGAGCAGTTCTTC. Using reference TRBV2 and TRBJ2-1 for the parts outside the CDR3, the full variable domain is EPEVTQTPSHQVTQMGQEVILRCVPISNHLYFYWYRQILGQKVEFLVSFYNNEISEKSEIFDDQFSVERPDGSNFTLKIRSTKLEDSAMYFCASSGGVSGISYNEQFFGPGTRLTVL.

The sample holds many counts of this clonotype. The rearrangement uses TRBV20-1 and TRBJ1-6; 10 nucleotides align to TRBD1. The J segment lost 7 bases and the V segment lost 2 bases, leaving 8 bases of the junction unmatched. The CDR3 runs to 16 residues. The germline V gene has CDR1 DFQATT and CDR2 SNEGSKA (reference sequence). The CDR3 coding sequence is TGCAGTGCTAGAAAGCGGACAGGGGGTTGGAATTCACCCCTCCACTTT. This codes for CSARKRTGGWNSPLHF.

The gene calls are TRBV12-3 or TRBV12-4 and TRBJ2-3; a weak D match, TRBD2 (6 bases). V was pared by 6 bases and J by 3 bases, with 10 bases between. CDR3 size: 13 residues. CDR3 residues: CASRRDFTDTQYF. CDR3 nucleotides: TGTGCCAGCAGACGGGACTTTACAGATACGCAGTATTTT.

This clonotype was recorded many times. The chain combines TRBV9 with TRBJ1-3; D is perhaps TRBD1 (5 bases). The CDR3 covers 18 residues. V dropped 2 bases and J dropped 0 bases, with 18 bases sitting between them. Germline loops: CDR1 SGDLS, CDR2 YYNGEE. CDR3 nucleotide sequence: TGTGCCAGCAGCGTTGGCGGGACCCCCTTCAGCTCTGGAAACACCATATATTTT. Its translation is CASSVGGTPFSSGNTIYF.

This clonotype has ten or more counts. The DNA for the CDR3 is TGCGCCAGCAGCTTGGACACAGGTAACCAAGAGACCCAGTACTTC. As protein: CASSLDTGNQETQYF. The chain carries TRBV5-1 and TRBJ2-5, with a tentative D call TRBD1 (5 bases). There are 15 residues in the CDR3. Germline CDR1 reads SGHRS; CDR2 reads YFSETQ. The ends were cut back, 0 bases at V and 0 bases at J, with 9 bases in the middle. Full variable domain (outside the CDR3, taken from reference TRBV5-1 and TRBJ2-5): KAGVTQTPRYLIKTRGQQVTLSCSPISGHRSVSWYQQTPGQGLQFLFEYFSETQRNKGNFPGRFSGRQFSNSRSEMNVSTLELGDSALYLCASSLDTGNQETQYFGPGTRLLVL.

This clonotype appeared many times. V usage is TRBV14 and J usage is TRBJ2-7; either TRBD1 or TRBD2 may fit D (5 bases each). The CDR3 spans 16 residues. The germline V gene encodes CDR1 SGHDN and CDR2 FVKESK. Trimming pared 1 base from V and 1 base from J, leaving 14 bases between. The CDR3 region has the DNA TGTGCCAGCAGCCAAGCTTTCCGGGACGTTTCCTACGAGCAGTACTTC. Its translation is CASSQAFRDVSYEQYF. Using reference TRBV14 and TRBJ2-7 for the parts outside the CDR3, the full variable domain is EAGVTQFPSHSVIEKGQTVTLRCDPISGHDNLYWYRRVMGKEIKFLLHFVKESKQDESGMPNNRFLAERTGGTYSTLKVQPAELEDSGVYFCASSQAFRDVSYEQYFGPGTRLTVT.

The rearrangement uses TRBV12-3 or TRBV12-4 and TRBJ1-5; TRBD1 is a possible D gene (6 bases). This CDR3 spans 14 amino acids. Trimming removed 7 bases from V and 0 bases from J, with 10 bases in between. DNA for the CDR3: TGTGCCAGCACCCCAGGGGATAGCAATCAGCCCCAGCATTTT. It specifies CASTPGDSNQPQHF.

The table lists this clonotype with many counts. This chain connects TRBV11-2 to TRBJ2-1; D is uncertain. V dropped 5 bases and J dropped 0 bases, with 14 bases sitting between them. CDR3 size: 16 residues. Germline V CDR1 and CDR2: SGHAT, FQNNGV. CDR3 sequence (DNA): TGTGCCAGCAGCCTGGCTGGTCAAAGCTCCTACAATGAGCAGTTCTTC. Translated: CASSLAGQSSYNEQFF.